This T cell receptor beta chain was captured in a study of blood T cell repertoires in COVID-19. Germline assignment: CDR1 SGHDT and CDR2 YYEEEE. The CDR3 sequence is 17 residues long. Trimming at V came to 6 bases and at J to 0 bases, leaving 11 bases not matched to a gene. Profiled with immunoSEQ multiplex PCR; TCRdb holds only in-frame clones, not every one. The repertoire holds about 42,000 clones, 89% seen once, with 6.2% in the top ten. What was sequenced was peripheral blood. The genes are TRBV5-6 and TRBJ2-3; 9 bases map to TRBD2. The TCR originated in a human donor in a cohort sampled during active COVID-19. The CDR3: CASTPLAGGPSTDTQYF. In DNA form, the CDR3 reads TGTGCCAGCACCCCGTTGGCGGGAGGGCCTAGCACAGATACGCAGTATTTT. Combining the CDR3 with reference TRBV5-6 and TRBJ2-3 gives the whole variable domain DAGVTQSPTHLIKTRGQQVTLRCSPKSGHDTVSWYQQALGQGPQFIFQYYEEEERQRGNFPDRFSGHQFPNYSSELNVNALLLGDSALYLCASTPLAGGPSTDTQYFGPGTRLTVL.